The 15 T cell receptor beta chains presented below share a single source sample, sequenced in a study of cytomegalovirus exposure and HLA in healthy donors. The repertoire was sequenced with immunoSEQ multiplex PCR; TCRdb's copy has only in-frame clones and lacks some. The repertoire has fewer than 300,000 clones, more than 75% of them found once; the top ten carry over 0.7%. The sequenced material came from PBMCs. The receptors derive from a woman aged 18-29 years in good health and CMV-seronegative.

The chain links TRBV5-1 to TRBJ1-4; 7 bases agree with TRBD1. CDR3 length: 12 residues. V gave up 4 bases and J gave up 8 bases; unmatched junction bases: 2. Per germline, CDR1 SGHRS and CDR2 YFSETQ. The chain's CDR3 is CASSEQGEKLFF. In nucleotides, the CDR3 is TGCGCCAGCAGCGAACAGGGGGAAAAACTGTTTTTT.

This sequence joins TRBV7-2 and TRBJ1-3, with D unclear. The length of the CDR3 is 14 residues. Germline loops: CDR1 SGHTA, CDR2 FQGNSA. V shed 1 base and J shed 3 bases, with 7 bases lying between them. CDR3 nucleotides: TGTGCCAGCAGCTTAGGCAGGTTTGGAAACACCATATATTTT. It is translated as CASSLGRFGNTIYF. Combining the CDR3 with reference TRBV7-2 and TRBJ1-3 gives the whole variable domain GAGVSQSPSNKVTEKGKDVELRCDPISGHTALYWYRQSLGQGLEFLIYFQGNSAPDKSGLPSDRFSAERTGGSVSTLTIQRTQQEDSAVYLCASSLGRFGNTIYFGEGSWLTVV.

This rearrangement joins TRBV7-6 to TRBJ2-3; 8 bases are a match to TRBD1. Germline CDR1 reads SGHVS; CDR2 reads FNYEAQ. With V trimmed by 4 bases and J by 3 bases, 6 bases remained unmatched. CDR3 size: 15 residues. The CDR3 sequence: CASSSGTGITDTQYF. CDR3 bases: TGTGCCAGCAGCTCCGGGACAGGAATTACAGATACGCAGTATTTT.

This chain joins TRBV30 and TRBJ1-6; tentative D call: TRBD1 (6 bases). V dropped 0 bases and J dropped 8 bases, with 11 bases sitting between them. Germline assignment: CDR1 GTSNPN and CDR2 SVGIG (reference sequence). The CDR3 sequence is 14 residues long. The CDR3 coding sequence is TGTGCCTGGAGTGTGTCAGGGGTGCATTCACCCCTCCACTTT. Amino acid sequence: CAWSVSGVHSPLHF.

This chain uses TRBV5-1 with TRBJ1-2; 10 positions agree with TRBD1. CDR1 and CDR2 from the germline V gene are SGHRS and YFSETQ. V trimming: 9 bases; J trimming: 2 bases; junction bases outside the gene matches: 13. This CDR3 has 16 residues. The CDR3 DNA follows: TGCGCCACCGCCCCGGGACAGGGGATACAAAACTATGGCTACACCTTC. Its translation: CATAPGQGIQNYGYTF.

In its sample, this clone was seen once. The chain recombines TRBV30 with TRBJ1-3; D is possibly TRBD1 (5 bases). Germline loops: CDR1 GTSNPN, CDR2 SVGIG (reference sequence). The CDR3 spans 15 residues. The germline V and J ends were trimmed by 5 bases and 1 base, with 15 bases remaining between them. The CDR3 nucleotides are TGTGCCTGGGCCTTCGTCGGGGGGTCTGGAAACACCATATATTTT. This gives the protein CAWAFVGGSGNTIYF. The whole variable domain, filled in from reference TRBV30 and TRBJ1-3, reads SQTIHQWPATLVQPVGSPLSLECTVEGTSNPNLYWYRQAAGRGLQLLFYSVGIGQISSEVPQNLSASRPQDRQFILSSKKLLLSDSGFYLCAWAFVGGSGNTIYFGEGSWLTVV.

This clone came up once. J is TRBJ1-2 and V is TRBV5-1, with 11 bases fitting TRBD1. CDR1 SGHRS and CDR2 YFSETQ come from the germline V gene. The CDR3 runs to 16 residues. The V and J ends lost 5 bases and 8 bases, in that order; junction bases with no gene match: 14. The CDR3 sequence: CASRTSTDRGQLGYTF. The CDR3 coding sequence is TGCGCCAGCAGAACATCAACGGACAGGGGGCAGTTGGGCTACACCTTC.

The CDR3 DNA reads TGCGCCAGCAGCTGGACAGGGGGCGCTTTTCGGTATGGCTACACCTTC. Its translation: CASSWTGGAFRYGYTF. The chain couples TRBV5-1 to TRBJ1-2; 11 bases agree with TRBD1. The CDR3 loop spans 16 amino acids. Germline V CDR1 and CDR2: SGHRS, YFSETQ. The junction had 9 bases not matched to a gene; V was cut back by 3 bases and J by 5 bases.

The V call is TRBV4-1, the J call TRBJ1-1; 7 bases map to TRBD1. The CDR3 covers 19 residues. The junction had 14 bases not matched to a gene; V was cut back by 1 base and J by 0 bases. Germline V CDR1 and CDR2: MGHRA, YSYEKL. The CDR3 bases are TGCGCCAGCAGCCAAGCGCGGCAGGGGGTAATTACCCTGAACACTGAAGCTTTCTTT. Translation: CASSQARQGVITLNTEAFF.

The chain carries TRBV19 and TRBJ2-1; 16 bases line up with TRBD2. Germline lookup yields CDR1 LNHDA and CDR2 SQIVND (reference sequence). Germline trimming cut 5 bases from V and 8 bases from J; bases unmatched to any gene: 6. This CDR3 has 16 residues. Here the CDR3 reads CASSGGTSGRADEQFF. The DNA of the CDR3 is TGTGCCAGTAGTGGTGGGACTAGCGGGAGGGCCGATGAGCAGTTCTTC.

V gene TRBV7-2 combines with J gene TRBJ1-3, with 9 bases that match TRBD1. The CDR3 is 16 amino acids. V trimming: 5 bases; J trimming: 0 bases; junction bases outside the gene matches: 5. Per germline, CDR1 SGHTA and CDR2 FQGNSA. The CDR3 protein is CASSPGTGNSGNTIYF. CDR3 bases: TGTGCCAGCAGCCCCGGGACAGGGAACTCTGGAAACACCATATATTTT.

The chain couples TRBV4-2 to TRBJ2-3; 8 bases map to TRBD2. The germline V gene has CDR1 LGHNA and CDR2 YNFKEQ. The CDR3 is made up of 14 amino acids. V lost 2 bases to trimming and J lost 3 bases; unmatched junction nucleotides: 1. Here the CDR3 DNA reads TGTGCCAGCAGCCAATCTAGCGGGACAGATACGCAGTATTTT. Translating gives CASSQSSGTDTQYF.

This chain connects TRBV10-3 to TRBJ1-1, with a tentative D call TRBD1 (6 bases). The CDR3 is 15 amino acids. CDR1 is ENHRY, CDR2 SYGVKD, per germline. V lost 3 bases and J lost 3, with 14 bases in between. CDR3 sequence reads: CAISETQGLDTEAFF. CDR3 bases: TGTGCCATCAGTGAAACGCAGGGGTTGGACACTGAAGCTTTCTTT.

Only one count was recorded for this clone. The gene calls are TRBV30 and TRBJ2-4, with 7 bases matching TRBD2. With 5 bases clipped from V and 3 bases from J, the junction kept 7 bases outside the gene matches. This CDR3 contains 14 residues. The V gene's germline CDR1 is GTSNPN and CDR2 SVGIG (reference sequence). CDR3 DNA: TGTGCCTGGGTCCAGGCGGGGGACAAAAACATTCAGTACTTC. Its protein product is CAWVQAGDKNIQYF.

This clone showed up just a few times. V and J are TRBV6-5 and TRBJ2-1, with a weak D call TRBD2 (6 bases). Germline-derived CDR1 and CDR2 are MNHEY and SVGAGI. Trimming left V 6 bases short and J 15 bases short, with 18 bases between. This CDR3 is built from 12 residues. The CDR3 sequence is CASSGPSVEPFF. DNA of the CDR3: TGTGCCAGCAGCGGACCTAGCGTCGAACCGTTCTTC.